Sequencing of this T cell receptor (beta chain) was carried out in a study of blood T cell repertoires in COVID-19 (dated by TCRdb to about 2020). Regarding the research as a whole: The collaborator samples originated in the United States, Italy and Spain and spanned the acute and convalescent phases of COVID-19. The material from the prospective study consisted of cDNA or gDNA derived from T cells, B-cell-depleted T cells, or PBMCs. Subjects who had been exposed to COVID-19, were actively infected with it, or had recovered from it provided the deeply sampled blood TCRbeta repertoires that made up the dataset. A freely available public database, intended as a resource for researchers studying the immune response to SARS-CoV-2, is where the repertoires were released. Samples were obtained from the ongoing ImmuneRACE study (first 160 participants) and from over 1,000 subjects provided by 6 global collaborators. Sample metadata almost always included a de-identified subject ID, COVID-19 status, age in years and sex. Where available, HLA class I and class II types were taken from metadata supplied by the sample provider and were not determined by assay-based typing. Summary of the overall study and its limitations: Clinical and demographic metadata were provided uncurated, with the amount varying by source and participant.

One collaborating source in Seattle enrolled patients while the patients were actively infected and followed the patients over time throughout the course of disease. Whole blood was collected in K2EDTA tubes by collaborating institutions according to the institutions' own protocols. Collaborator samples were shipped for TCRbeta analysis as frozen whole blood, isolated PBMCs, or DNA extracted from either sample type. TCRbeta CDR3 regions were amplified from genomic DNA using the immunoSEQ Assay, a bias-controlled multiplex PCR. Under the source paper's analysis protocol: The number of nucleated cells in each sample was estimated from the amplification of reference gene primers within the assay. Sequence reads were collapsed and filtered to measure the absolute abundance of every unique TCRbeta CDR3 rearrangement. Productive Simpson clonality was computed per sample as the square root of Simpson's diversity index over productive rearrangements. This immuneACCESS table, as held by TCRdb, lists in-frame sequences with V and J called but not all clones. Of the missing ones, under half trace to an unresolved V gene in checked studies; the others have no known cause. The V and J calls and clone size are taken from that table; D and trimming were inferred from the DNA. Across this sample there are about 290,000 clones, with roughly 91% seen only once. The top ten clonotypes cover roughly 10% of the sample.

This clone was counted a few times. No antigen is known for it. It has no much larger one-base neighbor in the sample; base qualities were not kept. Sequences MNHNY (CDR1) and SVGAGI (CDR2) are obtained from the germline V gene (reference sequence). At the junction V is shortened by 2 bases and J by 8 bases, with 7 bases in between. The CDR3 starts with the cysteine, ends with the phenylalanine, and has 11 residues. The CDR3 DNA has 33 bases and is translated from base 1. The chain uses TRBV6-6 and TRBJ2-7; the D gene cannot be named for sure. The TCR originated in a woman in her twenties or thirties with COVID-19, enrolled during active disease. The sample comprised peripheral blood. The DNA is TGTGCCAGCAGTTACGAGAGGCAGCAGTACTTC. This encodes CASSYERQQYF.